Listed below are T cell receptor beta chains from one sample, sequenced in a study of T cells in Graves' hyperthyroidism and ophthalmopathy. TCRdb reanalysed the multiplex PCR reads using MiXCR and keeps one entry per CDR3 protein. The data contain some 370,000 distinct CDR3 sequences, around 15% of them singletons. Material for sequencing was blood. The receptors were sampled from a man aged 50 or older with Graves' ophthalmopathy. Each CDR3 is given with its conserved first and last residue. The D gene is left open where the match is weak. Not every row has a clone size; where given, it reads once, few, many or a size class.

TRBJ2-5,TRBV11-2,few,NA,TGTGCCAGTAGTACCAGCGGACCTCCAACGGGGACCCAGTACTTC,CASSTSGPPTGTQYF
TRBJ1-2,TRBV6-1,many,NA,TGTGCCAGCAGTGTAGGAGACATAATAACGAGTGGCTACACCTTC,CASSVGDIITSGYTF
TRBJ2-5,TRBV5-1,few,TRBD2,TGCGCCAGCAGCTTTGGACTAGCGGGAGGGCCTCATGCCGAGACCCAGTACTTC,CASSFGLAGGPHAETQYF
TRBJ2-7,TRBV30,many,TRBD2,TGTGCCTGGAGCTTGGCGGGAGGCGGTTTTCGGGTGCAGTACTTC,CAWSLAGGGFRVQYF
TRBJ2-1,TRBV20-1,few,TRBD2,TGCAGTGCTGAGGGAGGGAACTCCTACAATGAGCAGTTCTTC,CSAEGGNSYNEQFF
TRBJ2-4,TRBV5-5,few,NA,TGTGCCAGCAGCTTGGAGCAGGGAAACATTCAGTACTTC,CASSLEQGNIQYF
TRBJ2-1,TRBV29-1,NA,NA,TGCAGCGTTAAACCGAGCGGGTATAATGAGCAGTTCTTC,CSVKPSGYNEQFF
TRBJ1-2,TRBV14,NA,NA,TGTGCCAGCAGCCAAGACGGCCGGGAGGGCTACACCTTC,CASSQDGREGYTF
TRBJ2-1,TRBV9,NA,TRBD2,TGTGCCAGCAGCCCCCGTGAGCGGGACTACAATGAGCAGTTCTTC,CASSPRERDYNEQFF
TRBJ2-6,TRBV20-1,few,NA,TGCAGTGCTAGAGATTTAAGGGACCCGGGCGGGGCCAACGTCCTGACTTTC,CSARDLRDPGGANVLTF
TRBJ2-1,TRBV11-3,few,TRBD2,TGTGCCAGCAGCCGCCGCGGTAGCGGGATGAATGAGCAGTTCTTC,CASSRRGSGMNEQFF
TRBJ2-1,TRBV24-1,NA,NA,TGTGCCACCAGTGATTTGCCCTCCATGGCGGAATCCTCGATCTCCTACAATGAGCAGTTCTTC,CATSDLPSMAESSISYNEQFF
TRBJ2-7,TRBV28,many,TRBD1,TGTGCCAGCAGGTTGACAGGGGGAATCTACGAGCAGTACTTC,CASRLTGGIYEQYF
TRBJ2-5,TRBV19,few,TRBD2,TGTGCCAGTAGACCGGGACTAGCGGGGGAAGAGACCCAGTACTTC,CASRPGLAGEETQYF
TRBJ1-2,TRBV29-1,NA,NA,TGCAGCGCCTTACTGTATGGTGGGGGTTATACCTATGGCTACACCTTC,CSALLYGGGYTYGYTF
TRBJ2-1,TRBV5-8,many,TRBD2,TGTGCCAGCAGGGGAAGGATAGCGGGAGTCGGTGAGCAGTTCTTC,CASRGRIAGVGEQFF
TRBJ1-2,TRBV20-1,many,NA,TGCAGTGCTAGAGTTGCCGGGGGCGGGATGGCCTTC,CSARVAGGGMAF
TRBJ2-7,TRBV25-1,many,TRBD1,TGTGCCAGCAGTGAAGGTTTTACAGGACAGGGACCCCGGGACGAGCAGTACTTC,CASSEGFTGQGPRDEQYF
TRBJ2-3,TRBV5-1,many,TRBD2,TGCGCCAGCAGCTTGGAATTTGCGGGAGGGCCAACAGATACGCAGTATTTT,CASSLEFAGGPTDTQYF
TRBJ1-1,TRBV20-1,many,NA,TGCAGTGCTGACACAGGGTCGGGTCGTGAAGCTTTCTTT,CSADTGSGREAFF
TRBJ2-6,TRBV2,NA,TRBD1,TGTGCCAGCATCGCGGGACAGGGGGCGTCCGGGGCCAACGTCCTGACTTTC,CASIAGQGASGANVLTF
TRBJ2-1,TRBV4-1,NA,TRBD1,TGCGCCAGCAGCCAACTCCCGGGACAGGGCAATGAGCAGTTCTTC,CASSQLPGQGNEQFF
TRBJ1-3,TRBV4-2,few,NA,TGTGCCAGCAGCCAAGATGAGACTGGAAACACCATATATTTT,CASSQDETGNTIYF
TRBJ1-2,TRBV5-1,few,TRBD1,TGCGCCAGCAGCTTGGCCGTCAAACAGGGGGCGGATGGCTACACCTTC,CASSLAVKQGADGYTF
TRBJ2-1,TRBV5-6,many,NA,TGTGCCAGCAGCTTTCAGGGGGGAAATGAGCAGTTCTTC,CASSFQGGNEQFF
TRBJ2-7,TRBV7-2,once,NA,TGTGCCAGCAGCTTGTTAGGGCCGCTACAGGGGAGGGGGGTTGGCGAGCAGTACTTC,CASSLLGPLQGRGVGEQYF
TRBJ1-2,TRBV9,many,TRBD1,TGTGCCAGCAGCGTAGAAGTACAGGGGTCCTATGGCTACACCTTC,CASSVEVQGSYGYTF
TRBJ1-2,TRBV30,many,NA,TGTGCCTGGAGTGTATGGGGGCGGGATGGCTACACCTTC,CAWSVWGRDGYTF
TRBJ2-1,TRBV4-1,NA,NA,TGCGCCAGCAGCCAAGAATCGGGGAGTAATAATGAGCAGTTCTTC,CASSQESGSNNEQFF
TRBJ2-7,TRBV6-1,many,NA,TGTGCCAGCAGCCACCGTTGGGATTCCGACTCCTACGAGCAGTACTTC,CASSHRWDSDSYEQYF
TRBJ1-3,TRBV3-1,many,NA,TGTGCCAGCAGCCAAGCAGGCGTGACTGGAAACACCATATATTTT,CASSQAGVTGNTIYF
TRBJ2-2,TRBV5-1,NA,NA,TGCGCCAGCAGCTTGGCCAAGAACACCGGGGAGCTGTTTTTT,CASSLAKNTGELFF
TRBJ2-1,TRBV2,many,TRBD1,TGTGCCAGCGGACAGGAGAATCTCAATGAGCAGTTCTTC,CASGQENLNEQFF
TRBJ2-5,TRBV9,many,TRBD1,TGTGCCAGCAGCGTGGGGGACAGGATTCAAGAGACCCAGTACTTC,CASSVGDRIQETQYF
TRBJ2-3,TRBV11-2,NA,TRBD2,TGTGCCAGCAGCCAGGGACTAGCGGGAGGGGGAGTGAATACGCAGTATTTT,CASSQGLAGGGVNTQYF
TRBJ2-1,TRBV29-1,many,TRBD2,TGCAGCGTTGGGGCTAGCGGGAGAGGGGACAATGAGCAGTTCTTC,CSVGASGRGDNEQFF
TRBJ1-2,TRBV11-2,many,TRBD1,TGTGCCAGCAGCTTGGACAGGGATTTAAACTATGGCTACACCTTC,CASSLDRDLNYGYTF
TRBJ2-7,TRBV2,NA,NA,TGTGCCAGCAGTGATGGGGGGGGCAACGAGCAGTACTTC,CASSDGGGNEQYF
TRBJ2-1,TRBV28,few,TRBD2,TGTGCCAGCAGTTCATCCGTAGCGGGGGAGCTCTCCTACAATGAGCAGTTCTTC,CASSSSVAGELSYNEQFF
TRBJ2-5,TRBV29-1,NA,NA,TGCAGCGCCTTCAGAGACGTGGGGGAAGAGACCCAGTACTTC,CSAFRDVGEETQYF
TRBJ2-5,TRBV30,many,NA,TGTGCCTGGAGCCCCGGGACCCCAGAGACCCAGTACTTC,CAWSPGTPETQYF
TRBJ2-3,TRBV20-1,many,TRBD2,TGCAGTGCAACCGGGACTAGCGGGGATGAAGATACGCAGTATTTT,CSATGTSGDEDTQYF
TRBJ2-1,TRBV11-3,many,TRBD2,TGTGCCAGCAGCCACCTACTAGCGGGAGAAGGAGATGAGCAGTTCTTC,CASSHLLAGEGDEQFF
TRBJ2-1,TRBV5-1,NA,TRBD2,TGCGCCAGCAGCTTGGAAGCGGGAGGGTTGACCTACAATGAGCAGTTCTTC,CASSLEAGGLTYNEQFF
TRBJ1-5,TRBV5-1,NA,TRBD1,TGCGCCAGCAGCTTGGGACCGACAGGGGGGAATCAGCCCCAGCATTTT,CASSLGPTGGNQPQHF
TRBJ2-1,TRBV2,few,TRBD1,TGTGCCAGCAGGGGGGGACAGGGTGCCTACAATGAGCAGTTCTTC,CASRGGQGAYNEQFF
TRBJ2-5,TRBV5-5,few,TRBD1,TGTGCCAGCAGCTATCTACCGGGACAGGCCCAAGAGACCCAGTACTTC,CASSYLPGQAQETQYF
TRBJ2-3,TRBV20-1,many,NA,TGCAGTGCTCCCAGCACCGGACGGGACAGCACAGATACGCAGTATTTT,CSAPSTGRDSTDTQYF
TRBJ2-1,TRBV19,NA,TRBD2,TGTGCCAGTAGTATGTTCAGCGGGGGCTCCTACAATGAGCAGTTCTTC,CASSMFSGGSYNEQFF
TRBJ2-7,TRBV6-1,many,NA,TGTGCCAGCAGATTCGGGTACTCCTACGAGCAGTACTTC,CASRFGYSYEQYF
TRBJ1-1,TRBV11-2,many,NA,TGTGCCAGCAGCTTAGGAGGGTATGAAGCTTTCTTT,CASSLGGYEAFF